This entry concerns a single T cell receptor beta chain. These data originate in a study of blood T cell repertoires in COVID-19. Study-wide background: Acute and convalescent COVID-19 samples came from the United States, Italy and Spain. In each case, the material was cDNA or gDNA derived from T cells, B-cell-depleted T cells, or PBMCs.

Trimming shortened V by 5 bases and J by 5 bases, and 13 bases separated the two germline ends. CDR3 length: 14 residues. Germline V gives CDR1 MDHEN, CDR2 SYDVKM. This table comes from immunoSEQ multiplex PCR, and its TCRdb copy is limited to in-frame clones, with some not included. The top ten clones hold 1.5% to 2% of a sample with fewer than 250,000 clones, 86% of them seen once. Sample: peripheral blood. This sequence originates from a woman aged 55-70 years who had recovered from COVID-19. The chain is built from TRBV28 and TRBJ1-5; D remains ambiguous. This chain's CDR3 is CASSLGRRDQPQHF. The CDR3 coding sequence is TGTGCCAGCAGTCTGGGGAGGCGAGATCAGCCCCAGCATTTT.